A single T cell receptor (beta chain) is shown here with its context. This specimen belongs to a study of blood T cell repertoires in COVID-19. Across the whole study: Samples representing acute and convalescent COVID-19 were sourced from the United States, Italy and Spain. Nucleic acid was either cDNA or gDNA, and it came from T cells, B-cell-depleted T cells, or PBMCs.

V was pared by 1 base and J by 4 bases, with 3 bases of the junction left unmatched. This CDR3 spans 16 amino acids. Looked up from germline, CDR1 is SGHVS and CDR2 is FQNEAQ. Methods used by the authors: From reference gene primer amplification, estimates of nucleated cell counts were derived. TCRdb's copy holds only in-frame clones and misses some; the assay was immunoSEQ multiplex PCR. For V, J and clone size, that table is used; D and trimming come from the DNA. The sample lists approximately 260,000 clones; around four fifths were seen once. Specimen: peripheral blood. The chain couples TRBV7-8 to TRBJ2-2; 10 bases agree with TRBD2. This receptor was identified in a man between 60 and 70 years old who had recovered from COVID-19. CDR3: CASSLGLAGVTGELFF. The CDR3 DNA sequence: TGTGCCAGCAGCTTAGGGCTAGCGGGGGTCACCGGGGAGCTGTTTTTT.